Sequencing of this TCR beta chain was carried out in a study of blood T cells in healthy people across ages. The CDR3 spans 14 residues. The V end lost 7 bases, the J end lost 5 bases, and 15 bases lay between the germline ends. Regarding this clonotype: The antigen remains undetermined.

A J-beta primer mix and a sample-barcoded 5' primer were used in a second PCR of roughly 7 to 12 cycles. Each of the cDNA molecules was tagged by a template-switch adaptor with 12 random nucleotides. TCRdb analysed the 5' RACE reads with MiXCR anew, one entry per CDR3 protein. This table has 700,000 to 950,000 distinct CDR3 sequences, 58% appearing once. Every donor provided roughly 10 milliliters of peripheral blood. Study results and caveats: Unknown CMV status may confound age-related changes in expanded clones.

The sequence derives from a man aged 25-45 years in good health. V is TRBV12-3 or TRBV12-4 and J is TRBJ1-5; the D is unclear. Input material: blood. The CDR3 DNA follows: TGTGCCAGCAATCTAGGTAGTGAGTATCAGCCCCAGCATTTT. Translating it yields CASNLGSEYQPQHF.